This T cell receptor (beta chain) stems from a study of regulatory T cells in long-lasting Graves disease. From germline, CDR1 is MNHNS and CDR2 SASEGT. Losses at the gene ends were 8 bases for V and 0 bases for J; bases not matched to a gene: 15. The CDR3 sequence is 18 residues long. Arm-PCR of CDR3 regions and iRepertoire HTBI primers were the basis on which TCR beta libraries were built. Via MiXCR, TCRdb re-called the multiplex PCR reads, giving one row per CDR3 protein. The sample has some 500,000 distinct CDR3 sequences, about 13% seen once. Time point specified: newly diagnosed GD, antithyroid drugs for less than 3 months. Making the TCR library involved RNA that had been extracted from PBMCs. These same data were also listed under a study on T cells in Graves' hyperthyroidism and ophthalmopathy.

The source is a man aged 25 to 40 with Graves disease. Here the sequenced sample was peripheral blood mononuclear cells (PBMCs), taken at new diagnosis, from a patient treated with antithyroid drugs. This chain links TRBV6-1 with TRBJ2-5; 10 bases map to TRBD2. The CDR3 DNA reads TGTGCCAGCTCATGGGGGGCTAGCGGGAGTGGGGACCAAGAGACCCAGTACTTC. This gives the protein CASSWGASGSGDQETQYF.